This T cell receptor beta chain was retrieved from a study of cytomegalovirus exposure and HLA in healthy donors. The study, taken as a whole, reports: The authors enumerated 150 to 200 TCR beta chains as linked to cytomegalovirus. A few of the chains that were CMV-associated were confirmed in vitro to be specific for CMV antigens. The study found most TCR sequences rare, yet found some public TCRs in many donors.

The CDR3 is made up of 16 amino acids. V lost 3 bases, J lost 6 bases, and 18 bases lay in between. Germline V gene sequence: CDR1 SNHLY, CDR2 FYNNEI. The donors were part of the validation cohort, which consisted of roughly 110 subjects and was separate from the first cohort of under 850 subjects. On this clone itself: Its antigen is not identified.

Repertoires were generated with immunoSEQ multiplex PCR, while TCRdb's copy carries only in-frame clones and drops some. The top ten hold approximately 0.96% of the sample, which has around 300,000 clones, 70% to 90% seen once. This sequence joins TRBV2 and TRBJ1-5, with D possibly matching TRBD1 (5 bases). The sample was PBMCs. The receptor was isolated from a man younger than 40 in good health and CMV-seronegative. The CDR3 reads CASSDGGGTMGQPQHF. The CDR3 nucleotides read TGTGCCAGCAGTGATGGGGGGGGGACGATGGGTCAGCCCCAGCATTTT.